A selection of T cell receptor beta chains follows, all from one sample in a study of blood T cell repertoires in COVID-19. Assay: immunoSEQ multiplex PCR; the TCRdb copy retains only in-frame clones and omits some. The data contain some 35,000 clones, roughly nine tenths of them singletons. The sequencing sample was made of peripheral blood. The receptors come from a man in his 70s with acute or convalescent COVID-19. Both conserved end residues are part of each CDR3. A D gene is named only where the DNA matches it firmly. Not all rows give a size; the values are once, few, many and, for expanded clones, a class.

J	D	size	V	CDR3	DNA
TRBJ2-5	.	.	TRBV20-1	CSARDRETQYF	TGCAGTGCTAGAGATAGAGAGACCCAGTACTTC
TRBJ2-3	TRBD1	.	TRBV7-2	CASSLSTGVYGDTQYF	TGTGCCAGCAGCTTGTCCACAGGGGTTTACGGAGATACGCAGTATTTT
TRBJ1-3	.	.	TRBV3-1/TRBV3-2	CASSQDTNSGNTIYF	TGTGCCAGCAGCCAAGATACTAACTCTGGAAACACCATATATTTT
TRBJ1-2	.	.	TRBV16	CASSQSPDGYTF	TGTGCCAGCAGCCAATCTCCGGATGGCTACACCTTC
TRBJ2-2	TRBD1	once	TRBV5-1	CASSFSTGVDTGELFF	TGCGCCAGCAGCTTTTCGACAGGGGTTGACACCGGGGAGCTGTTTTTT
TRBJ2-1	TRBD1	.	TRBV7-3	CASSLDRDSYNEQFF	TGTGCCAGCAGTCTTGACAGGGACTCCTACAATGAGCAGTTCTTC
TRBJ2-2	.	.	TRBV19	CASSIGGLMLFF	TGTGCCAGTAGTATCGGAGGTCTGATGCTGTTTTTT
TRBJ1-6	TRBD1	.	TRBV29-1	CSVSGGATGSPLHF	TGCAGCGTTTCAGGGGGCGCAACGGGTTCACCCCTCCACTTT
TRBJ1-5	.	.	TRBV12-2	CASRLQGQGALAFNQPQHF	TGTGCAAGTCGCTTACAGGGACAGGGGGCGTTGGCCTTCAATCAGCCCCAGCATTTT
TRBJ2-3	.	.	TRBV5-4	CASSPQGGVDTQYF	TGTGCCAGCAGCCCTCAAGGGGGAGTAGATACGCAGTATTTT
TRBJ2-5	TRBD1	.	TRBV5-1	CASSWARGREYETQYF	TGCGCCAGCAGCTGGGCGAGGGGGCGTGAGTACGAGACCCAGTACTTC
TRBJ2-2	.	.	TRBV7-2	CASSFAGNTGELFF	TGTGCCAGCAGCTTTGCGGGGAACACCGGGGAGCTGTTTTTT
TRBJ2-1	TRBD2	.	TRBV19	CASSMFSSGYYNEQFF	TGTGCCAGTAGTATGTTCTCTAGCGGGTACTACAATGAGCAGTTCTTC
TRBJ2-5	.	few	TRBV9	CPSRGGGGPQETQYF	TGTCCCAGCCGCGGAGGGGGGGGGCCCCAAGAGACCCAGTACTTC
TRBJ2-1	TRBD2	.	TRBV29-1	CSVEGETSGRSNEQFF	TGCAGCGTTGAAGGGGAGACTAGCGGGAGAAGCAATGAGCAGTTCTTC
TRBJ2-5	.	.	TRBV11-2	CASSPSPMGGSQETQYF	TGTGCCAGCAGCCCCTCCCCAATGGGCGGGTCACAAGAGACCCAGTACTTC
TRBJ1-2	.	.	TRBV9	CASSPRGTSYGYTF	TGTGCCAGCAGCCCCAGGGGTACGAGCTATGGCTACACCTTC
TRBJ2-7	.	.	TRBV7-8	CASSLELVSSYEQYF	TGTGCCAGCAGCTTAGAACTAGTTAGCTCCTACGAGCAGTACTTC
TRBJ1-2	TRBD1	.	TRBV7-3	CASSGQDTRDGYTF	TGTGCCAGCAGCGGACAGGATACCAGAGATGGCTACACCTTC
TRBJ1-5	TRBD1	.	TRBV2	CASHRGRDGNQPQHF	TGTGCCAGCCACAGGGGCAGGGATGGCAATCAGCCCCAGCATTTT
TRBJ1-4	.	.	TRBV10-3	CAIGGGGNEKLFF	TGTGCCATCGGGGGAGGGGGTAATGAAAAACTGTTTTTT
TRBJ2-5	.	.	TRBV6-5	CASSRGWGETQYF	TGTGCCAGCTCACGGGGGTGGGGAGAGACCCAGTACTTC
TRBJ2-3	TRBD2	.	TRBV11-2	CASSSHGRTDTQYF	TGTGCCAGCAGCTCACACGGGAGGACAGATACGCAGTATTTT
TRBJ2-5	.	once	TRBV29-1	CSVAGGPSETQYF	TGCAGCGTTGCCGGAGGTCCTAGCGAGACCCAGTACTTC
TRBJ1-2	TRBD1	.	TRBV2	CASSRDRGAPIRGYTF	TGTGCCAGCAGCCGGGACAGGGGCGCCCCGATCCGCGGCTACACCTTC
TRBJ2-1	.	few	TRBV4-1	CASSQQAGEYNEQFF	TGCGCCAGCAGCCAACAGGCGGGCGAATACAATGAGCAGTTCTTC
TRBJ2-2	.	.	TRBV7-9	CASSFSAGELFF	TGTGCCAGCAGCTTTTCGGCCGGGGAGCTGTTTTTT
TRBJ1-1	.	few	TRBV12-3/TRBV12-4	CASSFSASEAFF	TGTGCCAGCAGTTTTTCCGCTAGTGAAGCTTTCTTT
TRBJ1-5	.	.	TRBV2	CASSPGRGNQPQHF	TGTGCCAGCAGCCCCGGGAGGGGCAATCAGCCCCAGCATTTT
TRBJ2-1	.	.	TRBV11-2	CASSLFRDYNEQFF	TGTGCCAGCAGCTTATTTCGGGACTACAATGAGCAGTTCTTC
TRBJ1-1	.	few	TRBV7-3	CASSFSMNTEAFF	TGTGCCAGCAGCTTTTCTATGAACACTGAAGCTTTCTTT
TRBJ2-1	.	.	TRBV24-1	CATTSTYNEQFF	TGTGCCACTACATCGACCTACAATGAGCAGTTCTTC
TRBJ1-2	TRBD1	.	TRBV7-2	CASSPDRGVGYTF	TGTGCCAGCAGCCCAGACAGGGGTGTTGGCTACACCTTC
TRBJ2-2	.	.	TRBV6-6	CASSYSGVSNTGELFF	TGTGCCAGCAGTTACTCCGGGGTCTCTAACACCGGGGAGCTGTTTTTT
TRBJ2-3	TRBD1	.	TRBV5-1	CASSAQGATDTQYF	TGCGCCAGCAGCGCCCAGGGGGCGACAGATACGCAGTATTTT
TRBJ1-5	TRBD1	.	TRBV27	CASSYRGANQPQHF	TGTGCCAGCAGTTACAGGGGAGCAAATCAGCCCCAGCATTTT
TRBJ2-2	.	once	TRBV7-2	CASSLTFNTGELFF	TGTGCCAGCAGCTTAACTTTCAACACCGGGGAGCTGTTTTTT
TRBJ1-2	TRBD1	few	TRBV19	CASSRRDSSTTSPYGYTF	TGTGCCAGTAGTAGACGGGACAGTTCTACCACAAGCCCCTATGGCTACACCTTC
TRBJ2-1	.	.	TRBV15	CATSTLDTYNEQFF	TGTGCCACCAGCACCTTGGACACTTACAATGAGCAGTTCTTC
TRBJ2-3	TRBD2	.	TRBV9	CASSPLREGYTDTQYF	TGTGCCAGCAGCCCCCTCCGGGAGGGATACACAGATACGCAGTATTTT
TRBJ2-1	.	.	TRBV9	CASSLGGTQQFF	TGTGCCAGCAGCCTCGGGGGGACACAGCAGTTCTTC
TRBJ1-5	.	few	TRBV28	CASSSLTYQPQHF	TGTGCCAGCAGTTCGCTGACTTATCAGCCCCAGCATTTT
TRBJ1-6	.	.	TRBV27	CASSSTNSPLHF	TGTGCCAGCAGTTCTACGAATTCACCCCTCCACTTT
TRBJ1-2	TRBD1	.	TRBV5-8	CASSWGTAYGYTF	TGTGCCAGCAGCTGGGGGACAGCCTATGGCTACACCTTC
TRBJ1-5	TRBD1	.	TRBV10-3	CAISEWDSSYSNQPQHF	TGTGCCATCAGTGAGTGGGACAGTTCCTATAGCAATCAGCCCCAGCATTTT
TRBJ2-5	.	once	TRBV5-4	CASSIQLETQYF	TGTGCCAGCAGCATTCAATTGGAGACCCAGTACTTC
TRBJ2-7	.	few	TRBV5-6	CASSLLQYEQYF	TGTGCCAGCAGCCTCTTACAGTACGAGCAGTACTTC
TRBJ2-1	TRBD1	.	TRBV7-2	CASSSPNRGHNEQFF	TGTGCCAGCAGCTCTCCGAACAGGGGCCACAATGAGCAGTTCTTC